Listed below are T cell receptor beta chains from one sample, sequenced in a study of blood T cell repertoires in COVID-19. Profiling relied on immunoSEQ multiplex PCR, and the TCRdb table lists in-frame clones only, not all of them. Of about 70,000 clones listed, approximately 89% were seen once; the top ten hold over 1.2%. Material for sequencing was peripheral blood. Receptors originate from a man aged 55 to 70 with acute or convalescent COVID-19. CDR3s include the opening cysteine and the closing phenylalanine or tryptophan. The D gene is left open where the match is weak. Expanded clones are given a class, and other clones once, few, many or no size at all.

v_call	j_call	clone_size	d_call	cdr3_aa	cdr3_nt
TRBV7-9	TRBJ1-1	.	.	CASRLQMNTEAFF	TGTGCCAGCAGGTTACAGATGAACACTGAAGCTTTCTTT
TRBV6-5	TRBJ2-2	.	TRBD2	CASKRGAENTGELFF	TGTGCCAGCAAGCGGGGGGCCGAGAACACCGGGGAGCTGTTTTTT
TRBV19	TRBJ1-1	.	.	CASSTQQGVWSTEAFF	TGTGCCAGTAGTACCCAACAGGGCGTTTGGAGCACTGAAGCTTTCTTT
TRBV6-1	TRBJ1-6	.	.	CASTDPRGGVAFDSPLHF	TGTGCCAGCACTGACCCCAGGGGTGGGGTCGCGTTCGATTCACCCCTCCACTTT
TRBV7-3	TRBJ2-7	.	TRBD1	CASSLLLTGNKYF	TGTGCCAGCAGCTTACTTTTGACAGGGAATAAGTACTTC
TRBV5-8	TRBJ1-4	.	.	CASSWRGGTPNEKLFF	TGTGCCAGCAGCTGGCGGGGGGGCACCCCTAATGAAAAACTGTTTTTT
TRBV24-1	TRBJ2-5	.	TRBD1	CATSDPAGGAKLGTQYF	TGTGCCACCAGTGATCCCGCAGGGGGCGCGAAGCTAGGGACCCAGTACTTC
TRBV2	TRBJ2-1	.	TRBD1	CASRADRGGSYNEQFF	TGTGCCAGCAGGGCGGACAGGGGAGGTTCCTACAATGAGCAGTTCTTC
TRBV5-8	TRBJ2-1	.	TRBD1	CASSVPRGQGPYNEQFF	TGTGCCAGCAGCGTACCCAGGGGGCAGGGCCCCTACAATGAGCAGTTCTTC
TRBV7-8	TRBJ2-7	.	.	CASSLGGQGGKYEQYF	TGTGCCAGCAGCTTAGGGGGGCAGGGGGGCAAGTACGAGCAGTACTTC
TRBV11-3	TRBJ2-5	.	TRBD1	CASSPGTGGETQYF	TGTGCCAGCAGCCCGGGGACAGGCGGAGAGACCCAGTACTTC
TRBV28	TRBJ1-2	.	.	CASSLGGAVGYTF	TGTGCCAGCAGTTTAGGGGGGGCGGTCGGCTACACCTTC
TRBV30	TRBJ1-2	few	.	CAWSGVRGYTF	TGTGCCTGGAGCGGGGTGAGGGGCTACACCTTC
TRBV24-1	TRBJ2-3	.	TRBD1	CATSDANPDRDLTDTQYF	TGTGCCACCAGTGATGCCAACCCTGACAGGGACCTCACAGATACGCAGTATTTT
TRBV6-5	TRBJ2-3	.	.	CASSLLGTSTDTQYF	TGTGCCAGCAGCCTACTCGGGACTTCCACAGATACGCAGTATTTT
TRBV3-1/TRBV3-2	TRBJ1-2	once	.	CASSRGTNYGYTF	TGTGCCAGCAGCCGAGGGACTAACTATGGCTACACCTTC
TRBV2	TRBJ2-1	.	.	CASSEQYEQFF	TGTGCCAGCAGTGAACAGTATGAGCAGTTCTTC
TRBV7-2	TRBJ2-7	.	.	CASSLGRRRYEQYF	TGTGCCAGCAGCTTAGGACGGAGGCGCTACGAGCAGTACTTC
TRBV18	TRBJ2-1	few	.	CASSPFTGSYNEQFF	TGTGCCAGCTCACCATTTACCGGCTCCTACAATGAGCAGTTCTTC
TRBV10-3	TRBJ1-2	.	.	CAISFTPRGDGYTF	TGTGCCATCAGTTTTACCCCCCGAGGTGATGGCTACACCTTC
TRBV7-8	TRBJ1-2	.	.	CASSLAPSTLYSDTF	TGTGCCAGCAGCTTAGCCCCATCGACCCTGTACAGTGACACCTTC
TRBV5-1	TRBJ1-1	.	TRBD1	CASSLGDRGQTEAFF	TGCGCCAGCAGCTTGGGGGACAGGGGGCAAACTGAAGCTTTCTTT
TRBV3-1/TRBV3-2	TRBJ2-3	.	TRBD2	CASSHRTSFSTDTQYF	TGTGCCAGCAGCCACCGGACTAGCTTTAGCACAGATACGCAGTATTTT
TRBV12-3/TRBV12-4	TRBJ2-7	.	.	CASSNRYEQYF	TGTGCCAGCAGTAATCGTTACGAGCAGTACTTC
TRBV7-9	TRBJ1-1	.	.	CASSLSGGSPTEAFF	TGTGCCAGCAGCTTGTCCGGGGGAAGCCCCACTGAAGCTTTCTTT
TRBV14	TRBJ2-2	.	.	CASSQGGFYNTGELFF	TGTGCCAGCAGCCAAGGAGGATTTTATAACACCGGGGAGCTGTTTTTT
TRBV6-5	TRBJ2-2	once	.	CASSYDPGWSGELFF	TGTGCCAGCAGTTACGATCCGGGATGGTCCGGGGAGCTGTTTTTT
TRBV7-9	TRBJ1-6	.	TRBD1	CASSPGTDNSPLHF	TGTGCCAGCAGCCCCGGGACAGACAATTCACCCCTCCACTTT
TRBV5-1	TRBJ1-1	.	.	CASSLDGSSGTEAFF	TGCGCCAGCAGCTTGGATGGGTCGTCGGGCACTGAAGCTTTCTTT
TRBV6-5	TRBJ1-2	.	.	CANTEGIYGYTF	TGTGCCAACACGGAGGGTATCTATGGCTACACCTTC
TRBV9	TRBJ1-3	.	.	CASSALPFGGSGNTIYF	TGTGCCAGCAGCGCTCTCCCGTTCGGCGGCTCTGGAAACACCATATATTTT
TRBV19	TRBJ1-2	.	TRBD1	CASSSRGDRAGNAGGYTF	TGTGCCAGTAGTTCCCGTGGGGACAGGGCAGGGAACGCAGGAGGCTACACCTTC
TRBV10-1	TRBJ1-1	.	.	CASTDGGEAFF	TGCGCCAGCACGGACGGGGGTGAAGCTTTCTTT
TRBV7-9	TRBJ2-4	.	.	CASSSPGERAKNIQYF	TGTGCCAGCAGCAGCCCAGGGGAACGAGCCAAAAACATTCAGTACTTC
TRBV19	TRBJ1-5	once	.	CASSIKMRTTYSNQPQHF	TGTGCCAGTAGTATTAAAATGCGGACAACCTATAGCAATCAGCCCCAGCATTTT
TRBV6-1	TRBJ1-6	.	TRBD1	CASSLTGVGSPLHF	TGTGCCAGCAGTCTAACAGGGGTAGGATCACCCCTCCACTTT
TRBV18	TRBJ1-2	.	TRBD1	CASSPRPGQGIGGYTF	TGTGCCAGCTCACCACGTCCGGGACAGGGGATTGGAGGCTACACCTTC
TRBV29-1	TRBJ1-2	.	TRBD1	CSVDRGGGSYGYTF	TGCAGCGTGGACAGGGGTGGTGGTAGCTATGGCTACACCTTC
TRBV7-2	TRBJ1-1	.	.	CASRKLGSLNTEAFF	TGTGCCAGCAGGAAGTTGGGCAGTTTGAACACTGAAGCTTTCTTT
TRBV27	TRBJ1-4	.	.	CASSWWGPNEKLFF	TGTGCCAGCAGTTGGTGGGGCCCTAATGAAAAACTGTTTTTT
TRBV11-2	TRBJ2-2	.	TRBD2	CASSLGAHGGGPGGELFF	TGTGCCAGCAGCTTAGGGGCCCACGGCGGGGGGCCCGGAGGGGAGCTGTTTTTT
TRBV5-6	TRBJ2-3	few	TRBD2	CASSLTGGATDTQYF	TGTGCCAGCAGCTTGACCGGGGGGGCCACAGATACGCAGTATTTT
TRBV6-1	TRBJ1-5	few	TRBD1	CASSEGQGHQPQHF	TGTGCCAGCAGTGAGGGACAGGGTCATCAGCCCCAGCATTTT
TRBV6-1	TRBJ2-3	.	TRBD1	CASSETGDRTDTQYF	TGTGCCAGCAGTGAAACAGGGGACCGCACAGATACGCAGTATTTT
TRBV5-4	TRBJ2-3	once	.	CASSLPRVGFDTQYF	TGTGCCAGCAGCTTGCCGCGGGTGGGATTCGATACGCAGTATTTT
TRBV12-5	TRBJ1-3	.	.	CASAQRNTIYF	TGTGCTAGTGCCCAGCGTAACACCATATATTTT
TRBV9	TRBJ1-6	.	.	CASSPRMRDNSPLHF	TGTGCCAGCAGCCCGAGGATGCGCGATAATTCACCCCTCCACTTT
TRBV6-1	TRBJ2-5	few	TRBD2	CASSEVAGGQETQYF	TGTGCCAGCAGTGAAGTAGCGGGGGGCCAAGAGACCCAGTACTTC
TRBV10-3	TRBJ2-7	few	.	CAITSSDSRGHEQYF	TGTGCCATCACTAGCTCGGACTCCCGAGGGCACGAGCAGTACTTC
TRBV5-1	TRBJ2-2	.	.	CASSLRGSNGELFF	TGCGCCAGCAGCTTGCGAGGGAGTAACGGGGAGCTGTTTTTT